This TCR beta chain was recorded in a study of siplizumab effects on memory and regulatory T cells. Notes on the study in general: No assignable naive or memory phenotype existed for roughly 75-96% of proliferating CD4+ or CD8+ clones. The suppressive capacity of proliferating Tregs from siplizumab cultures remained unconfirmed.

Points on this clone: Its antigen is undetermined.

The assay looked at 100,000 or so TCR templates in each sample. Repertoires were generated with immunoSEQ multiplex PCR, while TCRdb's copy carries only in-frame clones and drops some. The sample includes approximately 100,000 clones, 90% to 95% of them seen just once. The ends were cut back, 2 bases at V and 5 bases at J, with 12 bases in the middle. The CDR3 contains 15 residues. Germline assignment: CDR1 SGHAT and CDR2 FQNNGV. The receptor was isolated from a human donor in good health. What was sequenced was Tregs sorted from blood. The chain has TRBV11-2 and TRBJ1-4, with D unclear. In DNA form, the CDR3 reads TGTGCCAGCAGCTTACTCGGCGGCCCAAATGAAAAACTGTTTTTT. Translating it yields CASSLLGGPNEKLFF. Combining the CDR3 with reference TRBV11-2 and TRBJ1-4 gives the whole variable domain EAGVAQSPRYKIIEKRQSVAFWCNPISGHATLYWYQQILGQGPKLLIQFQNNGVVDDSQLPKDRFSAERLKGVDSTLKIQPAKLEDSAVYLCASSLLGGPNEKLFFGSGTQLSVL.